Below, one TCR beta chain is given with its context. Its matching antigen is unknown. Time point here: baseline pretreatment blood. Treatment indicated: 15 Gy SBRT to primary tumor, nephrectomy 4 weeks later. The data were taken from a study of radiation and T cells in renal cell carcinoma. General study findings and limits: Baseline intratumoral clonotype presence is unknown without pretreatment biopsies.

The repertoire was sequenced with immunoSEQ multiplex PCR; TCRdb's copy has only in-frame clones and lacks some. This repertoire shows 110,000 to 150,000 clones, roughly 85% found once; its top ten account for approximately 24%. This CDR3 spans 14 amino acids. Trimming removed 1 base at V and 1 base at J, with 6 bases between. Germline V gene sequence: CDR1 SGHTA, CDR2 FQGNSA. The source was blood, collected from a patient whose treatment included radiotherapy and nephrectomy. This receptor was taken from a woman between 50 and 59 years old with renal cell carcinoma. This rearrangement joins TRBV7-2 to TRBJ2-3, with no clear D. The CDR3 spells CASSLGPRTDTQYF. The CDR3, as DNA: TGTGCCAGCAGCTTAGGCCCCCGCACAGATACGCAGTATTTT.